Described below is a single T cell receptor (beta chain) sequence and its context. Original processing methods: Scientists estimated how many nucleated cells there were by amplifying reference gene primers. Clones were sequenced by immunoSEQ multiplex PCR, and TCRdb holds only the in-frame ones, with some missing. The V and J calls and clone size are taken from that table; D and trimming were inferred from the DNA. This table holds about 70,000 clones, about 90% found once. CDR1 and CDR2 from the germline V gene are MNHEY and SVGAGI. This CDR3 has 16 amino acids. Trimming removed 0 bases from V and 3 bases from J, with 14 bases in between. These data are taken from a study of blood T cell repertoires in COVID-19. The overall study: The United States, Italy and Spain supplied acute and convalescent COVID-19 samples. PBMCs, B-cell-depleted T cells, or T cells were the source of the cDNA or gDNA that made up the material.

The chain links TRBV6-5 to TRBJ1-2, with D perhaps TRBD1 (6 bases). Sequences were obtained from peripheral blood. This receptor was taken from a human donor in a cohort sampled during active COVID-19. The CDR3: CASSYSTGPVHYGYTF. In DNA form, the CDR3 reads TGTGCCAGCAGTTACTCGACAGGACCAGTCCACTATGGCTACACCTTC.